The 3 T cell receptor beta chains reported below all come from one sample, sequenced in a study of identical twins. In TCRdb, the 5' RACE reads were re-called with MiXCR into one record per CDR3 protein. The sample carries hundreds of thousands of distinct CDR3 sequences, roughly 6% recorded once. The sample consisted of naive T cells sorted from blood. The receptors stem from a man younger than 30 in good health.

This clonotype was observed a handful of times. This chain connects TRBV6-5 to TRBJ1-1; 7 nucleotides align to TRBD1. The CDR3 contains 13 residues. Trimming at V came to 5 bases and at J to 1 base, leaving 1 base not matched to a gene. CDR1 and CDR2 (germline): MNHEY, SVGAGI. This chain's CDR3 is CASSHRGNTEAFF. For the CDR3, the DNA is TGTGCCAGCAGTCACAGGGGGAACACTGAAGCTTTCTTT.

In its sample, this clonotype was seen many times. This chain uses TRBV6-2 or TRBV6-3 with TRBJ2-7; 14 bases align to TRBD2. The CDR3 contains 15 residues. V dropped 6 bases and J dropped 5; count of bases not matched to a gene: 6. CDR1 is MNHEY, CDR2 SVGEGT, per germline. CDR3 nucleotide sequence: TGTGCCAGCAGCCTGACTAGCGGGAGGGCCAACGAGCAGTACTTC. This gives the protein CASSLTSGRANEQYF.

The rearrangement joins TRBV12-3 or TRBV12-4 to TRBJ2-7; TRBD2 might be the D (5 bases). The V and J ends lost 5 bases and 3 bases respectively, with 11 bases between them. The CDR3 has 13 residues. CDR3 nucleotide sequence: TGTGCCAGCAGTGGAGGACTCAACTACGAGCAGTACGTC. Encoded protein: CASSGGLNYEQYV.